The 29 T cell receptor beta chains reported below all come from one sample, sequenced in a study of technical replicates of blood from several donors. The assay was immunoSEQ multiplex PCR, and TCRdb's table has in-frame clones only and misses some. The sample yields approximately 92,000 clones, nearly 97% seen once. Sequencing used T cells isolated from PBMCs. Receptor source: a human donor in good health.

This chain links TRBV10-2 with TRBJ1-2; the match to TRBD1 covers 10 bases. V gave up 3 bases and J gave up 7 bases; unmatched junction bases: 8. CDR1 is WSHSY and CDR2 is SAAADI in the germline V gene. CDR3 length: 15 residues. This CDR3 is CASSEGDRGYSGYTF. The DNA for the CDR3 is TGCGCCAGCAGTGAAGGGGACAGGGGATACTCTGGCTACACCTTC.

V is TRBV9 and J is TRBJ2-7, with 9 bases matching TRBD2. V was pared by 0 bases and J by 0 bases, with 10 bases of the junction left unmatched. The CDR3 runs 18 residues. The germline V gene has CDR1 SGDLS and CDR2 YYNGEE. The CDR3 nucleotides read TGTGCCAGCAGCGTAGAATCCAGCGGGAGGCCCCTCTCCTACGAGCAGTACTTC. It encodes CASSVESSGRPLSYEQYF.

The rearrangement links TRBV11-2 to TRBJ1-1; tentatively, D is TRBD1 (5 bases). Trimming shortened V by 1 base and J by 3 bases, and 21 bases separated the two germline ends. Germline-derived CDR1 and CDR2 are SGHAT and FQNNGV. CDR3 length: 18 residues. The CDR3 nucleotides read TGTGCCAGCAGCTTAGGTCGGGCAGGGATCTTGGGTGACACTGAAGCTTTCTTT. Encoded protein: CASSLGRAGILGDTEAFF. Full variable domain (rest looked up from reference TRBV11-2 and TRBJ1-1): EAGVAQSPRYKIIEKRQSVAFWCNPISGHATLYWYQQILGQGPKLLIQFQNNGVVDDSQLPKDRFSAERLKGVDSTLKIQPAKLEDSAVYLCASSLGRAGILGDTEAFFGQGTRLTVV.

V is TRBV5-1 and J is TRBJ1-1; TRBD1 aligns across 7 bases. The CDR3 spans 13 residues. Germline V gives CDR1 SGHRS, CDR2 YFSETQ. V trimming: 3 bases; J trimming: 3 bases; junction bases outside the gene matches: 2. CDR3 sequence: CASSSQGDTEAFF. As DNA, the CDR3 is TGCGCCAGCAGCTCCCAGGGGGACACTGAAGCTTTCTTT.

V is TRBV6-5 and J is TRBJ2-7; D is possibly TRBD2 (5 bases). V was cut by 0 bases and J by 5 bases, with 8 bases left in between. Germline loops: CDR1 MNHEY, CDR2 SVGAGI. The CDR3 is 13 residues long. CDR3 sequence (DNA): TGTGCCAGCAGTTACTCGATGGGAGACGAGCAGTACTTC. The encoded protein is CASSYSMGDEQYF.

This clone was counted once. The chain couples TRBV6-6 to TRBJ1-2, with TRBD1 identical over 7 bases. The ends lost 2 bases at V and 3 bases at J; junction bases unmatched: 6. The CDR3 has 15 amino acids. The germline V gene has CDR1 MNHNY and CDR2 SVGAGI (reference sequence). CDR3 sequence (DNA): TGTGCCAGCAGTTACCCAGAAACAGGGGACTATGGCTACACCTTC. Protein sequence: CASSYPETGDYGYTF.

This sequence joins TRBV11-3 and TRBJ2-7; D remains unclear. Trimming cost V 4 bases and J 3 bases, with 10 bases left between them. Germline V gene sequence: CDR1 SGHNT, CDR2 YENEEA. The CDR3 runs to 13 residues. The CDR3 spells CASSSRTDYEQYF. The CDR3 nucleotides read TGTGCCAGCAGCTCGCGCACAGACTACGAGCAGTACTTC.

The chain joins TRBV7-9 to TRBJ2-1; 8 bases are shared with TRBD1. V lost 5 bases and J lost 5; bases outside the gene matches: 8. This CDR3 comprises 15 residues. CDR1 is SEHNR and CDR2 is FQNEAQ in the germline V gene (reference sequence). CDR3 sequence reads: CASSPIVTGDNEQFF. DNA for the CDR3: TGTGCCAGCAGCCCAATAGTGACAGGGGACAATGAGCAGTTCTTC.

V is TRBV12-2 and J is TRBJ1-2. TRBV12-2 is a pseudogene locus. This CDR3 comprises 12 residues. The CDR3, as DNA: TGTGCAAGTCGCTTATTAAACTATGGCTACACCTTC. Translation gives CASRLLNYGYTF.

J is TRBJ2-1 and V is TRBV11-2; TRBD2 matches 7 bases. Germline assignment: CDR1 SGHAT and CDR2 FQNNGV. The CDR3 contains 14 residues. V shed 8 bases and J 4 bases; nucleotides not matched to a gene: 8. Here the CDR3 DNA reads TGTGCCAGCCGTACAGCGGGGCCGTACAATGAGCAGTTCTTC. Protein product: CASRTAGPYNEQFF.

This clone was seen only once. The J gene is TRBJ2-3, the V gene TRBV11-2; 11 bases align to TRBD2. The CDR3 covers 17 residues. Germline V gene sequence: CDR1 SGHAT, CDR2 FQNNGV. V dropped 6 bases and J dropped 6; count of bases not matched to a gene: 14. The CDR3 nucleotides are TGTGCCAGCAGACATGAGACTAGCGGGATATCCGGGGATACGCAGTATTTT. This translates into CASRHETSGISGDTQYF.

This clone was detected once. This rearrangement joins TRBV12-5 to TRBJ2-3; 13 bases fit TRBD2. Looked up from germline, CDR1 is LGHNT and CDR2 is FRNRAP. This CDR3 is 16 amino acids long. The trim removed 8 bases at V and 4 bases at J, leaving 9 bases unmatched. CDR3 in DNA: TGTGCTAGTCAACTAGCGGGGGGGCCAAAAGCAGATACGCAGTATTTT. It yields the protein CASQLAGGPKADTQYF.

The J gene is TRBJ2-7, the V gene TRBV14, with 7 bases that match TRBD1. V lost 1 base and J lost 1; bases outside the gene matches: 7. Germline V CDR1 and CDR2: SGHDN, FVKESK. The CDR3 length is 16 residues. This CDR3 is CASSQVFGTVSYEQYF. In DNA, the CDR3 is TGTGCCAGCAGCCAAGTCTTCGGGACAGTATCCTACGAGCAGTACTTC.

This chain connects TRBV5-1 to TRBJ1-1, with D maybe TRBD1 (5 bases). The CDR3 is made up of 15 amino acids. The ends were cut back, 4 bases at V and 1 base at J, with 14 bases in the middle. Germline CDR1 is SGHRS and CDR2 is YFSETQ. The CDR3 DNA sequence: TGCGCCAGCAGCGTCGTGGGACTTCCGAACACTGAAGCTTTCTTT. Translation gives CASSVVGLPNTEAFF.

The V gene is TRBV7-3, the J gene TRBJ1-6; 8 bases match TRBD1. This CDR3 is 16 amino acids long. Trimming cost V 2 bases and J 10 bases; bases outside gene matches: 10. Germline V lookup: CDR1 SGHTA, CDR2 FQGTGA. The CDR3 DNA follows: TGTGCCAGCAGCTTACGAAGGCAGGGGGCAGGGTCACCCCTCCACTTT. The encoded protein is CASSLRRQGAGSPLHF.

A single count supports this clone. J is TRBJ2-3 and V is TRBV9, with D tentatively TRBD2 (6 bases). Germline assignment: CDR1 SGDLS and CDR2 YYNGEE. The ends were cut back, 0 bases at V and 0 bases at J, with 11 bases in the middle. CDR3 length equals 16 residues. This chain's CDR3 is CASSVAKGTSTDTQYF. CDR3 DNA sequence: TGTGCCAGCAGCGTAGCTAAAGGGACTAGCACAGATACGCAGTATTTT.

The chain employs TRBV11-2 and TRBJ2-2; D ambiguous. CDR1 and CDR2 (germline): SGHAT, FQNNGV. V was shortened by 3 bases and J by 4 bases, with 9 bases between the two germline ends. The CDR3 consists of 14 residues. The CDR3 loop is CASSFVGGTGELFF. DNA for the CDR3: TGTGCCAGCAGCTTCGTAGGCGGCACCGGGGAGCTGTTTTTT.

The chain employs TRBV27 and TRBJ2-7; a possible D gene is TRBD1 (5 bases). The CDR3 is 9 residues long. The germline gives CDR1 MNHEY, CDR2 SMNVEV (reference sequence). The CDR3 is CYRPSEQYF. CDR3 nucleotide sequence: TGTTACAGGCCTTCGGAGCAGTACTTC.

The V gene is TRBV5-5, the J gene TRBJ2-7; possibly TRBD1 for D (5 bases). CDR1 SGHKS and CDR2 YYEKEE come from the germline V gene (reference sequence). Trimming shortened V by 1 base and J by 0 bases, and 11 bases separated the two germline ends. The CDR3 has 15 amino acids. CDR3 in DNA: TGTGCCAGCAGCTTGTCTCCTCAGGGCTCCTACGAGCAGTACTTC. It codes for CASSLSPQGSYEQYF.

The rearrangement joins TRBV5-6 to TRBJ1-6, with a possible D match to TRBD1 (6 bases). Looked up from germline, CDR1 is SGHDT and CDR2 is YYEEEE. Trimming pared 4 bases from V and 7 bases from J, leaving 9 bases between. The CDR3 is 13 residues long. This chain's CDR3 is CASSTDRNSPLHF. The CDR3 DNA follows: TGTGCCAGCAGCACTGACAGGAATTCACCCCTCCACTTT. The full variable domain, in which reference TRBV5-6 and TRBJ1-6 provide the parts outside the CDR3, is DAGVTQSPTHLIKTRGQQVTLRCSPKSGHDTVSWYQQALGQGPQFIFQYYEEEERQRGNFPDRFSGHQFPNYSSELNVNALLLGDSALYLCASSTDRNSPLHFGNGTRLTVT.

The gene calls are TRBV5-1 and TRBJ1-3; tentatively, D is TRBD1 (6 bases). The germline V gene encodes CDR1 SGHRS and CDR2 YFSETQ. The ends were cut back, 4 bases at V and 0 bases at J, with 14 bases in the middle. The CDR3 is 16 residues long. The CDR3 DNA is TGCGCCAGCAGCCCCGGGACAATCAGCTCTGGAAACACCATATATTTT. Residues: CASSPGTISSGNTIYF. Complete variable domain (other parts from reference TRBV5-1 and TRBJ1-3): KAGVTQTPRYLIKTRGQQVTLSCSPISGHRSVSWYQQTPGQGLQFLFEYFSETQRNKGNFPGRFSGRQFSNSRSEMNVSTLELGDSALYLCASSPGTISSGNTIYFGEGSWLTVV.

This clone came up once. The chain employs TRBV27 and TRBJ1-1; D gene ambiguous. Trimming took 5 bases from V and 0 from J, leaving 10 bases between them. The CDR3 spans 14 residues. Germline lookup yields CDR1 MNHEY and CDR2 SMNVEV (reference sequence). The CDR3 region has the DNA TGTGCCAGCAGTAAGCCAGGTATGAACACTGAAGCTTTCTTT. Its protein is CASSKPGMNTEAFF.

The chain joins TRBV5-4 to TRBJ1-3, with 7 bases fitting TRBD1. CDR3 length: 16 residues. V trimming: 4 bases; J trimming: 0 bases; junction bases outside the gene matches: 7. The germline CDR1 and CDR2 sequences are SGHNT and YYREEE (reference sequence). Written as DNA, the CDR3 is TGTGCCAGCAGCACCATTACAGGGGACTCTGGAAACACCATATATTTT. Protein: CASSTITGDSGNTIYF.

For the CDR3, the DNA is TGTGCCACCCGAATTACTAGACCCTACAATGAGCAGTTCTTC. This sequence encodes CATRITRPYNEQFF. The chain couples TRBV19 to TRBJ2-1, with D possibly matching TRBD2 (5 bases). The CDR3 loop spans 14 amino acids. Per germline, CDR1 LNHDA and CDR2 SQIVND (reference sequence). V dropped 10 bases and J dropped 2 bases, with 15 bases sitting between them.

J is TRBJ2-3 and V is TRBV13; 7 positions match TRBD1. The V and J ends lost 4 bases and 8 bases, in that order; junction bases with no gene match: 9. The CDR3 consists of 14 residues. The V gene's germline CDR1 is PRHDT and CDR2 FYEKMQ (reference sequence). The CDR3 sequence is CASSSRTGTTTQYF. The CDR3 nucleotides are TGTGCCAGCAGCTCCCGGACAGGAACCACTACGCAGTATTTT.

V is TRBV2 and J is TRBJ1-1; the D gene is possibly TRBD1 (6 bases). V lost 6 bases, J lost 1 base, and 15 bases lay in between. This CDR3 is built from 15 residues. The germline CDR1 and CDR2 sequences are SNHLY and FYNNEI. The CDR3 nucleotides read TGTGCCAGCAGCGAGGACAGTAGGACGAACACTGAAGCTTTCTTT. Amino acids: CASSEDSRTNTEAFF.

CDR3 loop: CASSLRVLETQYF. CDR3 coding DNA: TGTGCCAGCAGTTTACGAGTACTGGAGACCCAGTACTTC. The V call is TRBV27, the J call TRBJ2-5; D gene ambiguous. CDR1 and CDR2 from the germline V gene are MNHEY and SMNVEV (reference sequence). This CDR3 has 13 amino acids. V was trimmed by 2 bases and J by 5 bases, leaving 9 bases between them.

The CDR3 spells CASSIARNTEAFF. In DNA, the CDR3 is TGTGCCAGTAGTATCGCGCGGAACACTGAAGCTTTCTTT. The chain couples TRBV19 to TRBJ1-1; D remains unclear. There are 13 residues in the CDR3. Trimming took 3 bases from V and 1 from J, leaving 6 bases between them. The germline V gene encodes CDR1 LNHDA and CDR2 SQIVND (reference sequence).

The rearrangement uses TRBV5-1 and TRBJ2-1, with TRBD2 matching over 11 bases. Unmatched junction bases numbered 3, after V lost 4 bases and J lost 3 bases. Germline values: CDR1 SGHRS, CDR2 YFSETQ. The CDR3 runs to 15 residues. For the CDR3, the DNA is TGCGCCAGCAGCGCCACTAGCGGGGGCTACAATGAGCAGTTCTTC. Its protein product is CASSATSGGYNEQFF.